Below, 26 T cell receptor beta chains from the same sample are listed, as sequenced in a study of glioma-infiltrating T cells. TCR alpha and beta CDR3 regions were amplified from RNA using iRepertoire nested multiplex PCR. TCRdb ran MiXCR on the multiplex PCR reads and lists one entry per CDR3 protein. Among approximately 110,000 distinct CDR3 sequences, 20% to 25% were seen once, and the ten largest hold roughly 15%. Sequencing was performed on glioma tissue, nonneoplastic brain tissue, or PBMCs (not recorded which). All receptors derive from a human donor with low-grade glioma or glioblastoma, undergoing nonglioma brain surgery, or in good health (not recorded which).

The V gene is TRBV5-1, the J gene TRBJ2-5; 8 positions match TRBD1. J gave up 3 bases and V 4 bases, and 8 bases lay outside the gene matches. The V gene's germline CDR1 is SGHRS and CDR2 YFSETQ. The CDR3 extends over 15 amino acids. The CDR3: CASSPGGQAEETQYF. Written as DNA, the CDR3 is TGCGCCAGCAGCCCTGGGGGACAGGCGGAAGAGACCCAGTACTTC.

As to this clonotype: A much larger clone sits a single nucleotide away, making a read error possible. The J gene is TRBJ2-5, the V gene TRBV29-1; D may be TRBD2 (6 bases). CDR3 length: 14 amino acids. Germline V gene sequence: CDR1 SQVTM, CDR2 ANQGSEA. Trimming left V 7 bases short and J 2 bases short, with 17 bases between. The chain's CDR3 is CSALPGLLQETQYF. DNA for the CDR3: TGCAGCGCGCTCCCGGGACTTCTACAAGAGACCCAGTACTTC. The full variable domain, rest sourced from reference TRBV29-1 and TRBJ2-5, is SAVISQKPSRDICQRGTSLTIQCQVDSQVTMMFWYRQQPGQSLTLIATANQGSEATYESGFVIDKFPISRPNLTFSTLTVSNMSPEDSSIYLCSALPGLLQETQYFGPGTRLLVL.

This clonotype showed up many times. The CDR3 loop reads CASVAAQNYNEQFF. The DNA for the CDR3 is TGTGCCAGCGTAGCGGCCCAGAACTACAATGAGCAGTTCTTC. The J gene is TRBJ2-1, the V gene TRBV2; tentatively, D is TRBD2 (6 bases). The ends were cut back, 8 bases at V and 3 bases at J, with 14 bases in the middle. CDR1 is SNHLY and CDR2 is FYNNEI in the germline V gene. This CDR3 region has 14 residues.

This clonotype has ten or more counts. The J gene is TRBJ1-1, the V gene TRBV4-3, with 12 bases that match TRBD1. CDR1 LGHNA and CDR2 YSLEER come from the germline V gene. With 5 bases clipped from V and 4 bases from J, the junction kept 5 bases outside the gene matches. The CDR3 length is 15 residues. CDR3 nucleotide sequence: TGCGCCAGCAGCATGGGACAGGGGGCCCCCACTGAAGCTTTCTTT. Protein: CASSMGQGAPTEAFF.

The V and J genes are TRBV6-8 and TRBJ2-7, with D possibly matching TRBD1 (6 bases). Germline values: CDR1 MNHGY, CDR2 SAAAGT. V was pared by 5 bases and J by 0 bases, with 17 bases between. The CDR3 length is 16 residues. CDR3 DNA: TGTGCCAGCAGTCACCCAACAGGGCAGAGCTCCTACGAGCAGTACTTC. Protein product: CASSHPTGQSSYEQYF.

The table lists this clonotype with many counts. The V gene is TRBV28, the J gene TRBJ1-4, with 12 bases that match TRBD1. Trimming cost V 5 bases and J 1 base; bases outside gene matches: 8. The CDR3 length is 18 residues. Germline lookup yields CDR1 MDHEN and CDR2 SYDVKM. CDR3 protein: CASSPPGQGAITNEKLFF. In DNA, the CDR3 is TGTGCCAGCAGTCCACCGGGACAGGGGGCGATAACTAATGAAAAACTGTTTTTT.

There are a few counts of this clonotype. The rearrangement joins TRBV7-9 to TRBJ2-3; 7 bases are shared with TRBD2. The CDR3 is made up of 17 amino acids. The germline V gene encodes CDR1 SEHNR and CDR2 FQNEAQ (reference sequence). V was clipped by 0 bases and J by 0 bases; unmatched bases: 6. CDR3 DNA sequence: TGTGCCAGCAGCTTAGCGGCCCGGGAGGCTAGCACAGATACGCAGTATTTT. Translating it yields CASSLAAREASTDTQYF.

This chain uses TRBV12-3 or TRBV12-4 with TRBJ1-5; D unclear. Trimming shortened V by 6 bases and J by 2 bases, and 5 bases separated the two germline ends. The CDR3 has 12 residues. For the CDR3, the DNA is TGTGCCAGCAGATACGGCAATCAGCCCCAGCATTTT. It is translated as CASRYGNQPQHF.

The chain has TRBV12-3 or TRBV12-4 and TRBJ2-4; 11 nucleotides align to TRBD1. V dropped 4 bases and J dropped 7; count of bases not matched to a gene: 6. CDR3 length: 15 amino acids. CDR3 protein: CASSSGQGARNIQYF. The CDR3 DNA reads as TGTGCCAGCAGTTCCGGACAGGGGGCTCGGAACATTCAGTACTTC.

Comments on this clonotype: One junction end does not reproduce the germline sequence, and a read error may be involved. This sequence joins TRBV20-1 and TRBJ2-3; 10 bases agree with TRBD2. Germline CDR1 is DFQATT and CDR2 is SNEGSKA (reference sequence). The length of the CDR3 is 14 residues. In DNA form, the CDR3 reads TGCAGTTCTGTAGCGGGAGGCTACACAGGTACGCAGTATTTT. It codes for CSSVAGGYTGTQYF.

The table lists this clonotype with many counts. V usage is TRBV3-1 and J usage is TRBJ2-1, with unresolved D. Germline CDR1 reads LGHDT; CDR2 reads YNNKEL (reference sequence). The CDR3 has 13 residues. Trimming cost V 5 bases and J 0 bases, with 5 bases left between them. CDR3 region: CASSWGSYNEQFF. The CDR3 DNA reads as TGTGCCAGCAGCTGGGGCTCCTACAATGAGCAGTTCTTC.

This clonotype was picked up many times. As DNA, the CDR3 is TGTGCCAGCAGCTTATTGAGAACTAGCGGGTTCCACGAGCAGTACTTC. Translation: CASSLLRTSGFHEQYF. V is TRBV7-6 and J is TRBJ2-7; TRBD2 matches at 9 bases. This CDR3 comprises 16 residues. The V gene end was trimmed by 2 bases and the J gene end by 5 bases; junction bases not matched to a gene: 10. Germline-derived CDR1 and CDR2 are SGHVS and FNYEAQ.

This clonotype has more than one count but fewer than ten. The gene calls are TRBV12-3 or TRBV12-4 and TRBJ1-2; a weak D match, TRBD1 (5 bases). V was pared by 0 bases and J by 4 bases, with 12 bases between. The CDR3 extends over 15 amino acids. The CDR3 nucleotides read TGTGCCAGCAGTTTAGCGTCTGGGACGGCCTATGGCTACACCTTC. This codes for CASSLASGTAYGYTF.

This clonotype has more than one count but fewer than ten. A single base separates this from a much larger clone, so it may be a read error. The conserved phenylalanine or tryptophan is not found at the CDR3 terminus, so this likely reflects a read error. This rearrangement joins TRBV20-1 to TRBJ1-2, with D tentatively TRBD1 (6 bases). The V and J ends lost 5 bases and 3 bases respectively, with 25 bases between them. The CDR3 sequence is 17 residues long. Germline V gives CDR1 DFQATT, CDR2 SNEGSKA (reference sequence). The CDR3 bases are TGCAGTGCTGCCGAACAGGGCGCCGACCCTCGCGACTATGGCTACACCCTC. Amino acids: CSAAEQGADPRDYGYTL.

Details on this clonotype: A single base separates this from a much larger clone, so it may be a read error. The rearrangement joins TRBV20-1 to TRBJ2-1; unclear D gene. Trimming cost V 6 bases and J 10 bases, with 22 bases left between them. The CDR3 is 14 amino acids. Germline V CDR1 and CDR2: DFQATT, SNEGSKA (reference sequence). The CDR3 sequence is CSAKNEVVVYEQFF. In nucleotides, the CDR3 is TGCAGTGCAAAAAATGAGGTAGTAGTGTACGAGCAGTTCTTC.

V usage is TRBV29-1 and J usage is TRBJ1-1; D uncertain. CDR3 length: 13 amino acids. The V and J ends lost 3 bases and 3 bases respectively, with 11 bases between them. Germline V lookup: CDR1 SQVTM, CDR2 ANQGSEA. This CDR3 is CSVDAAMDTEAFF. The CDR3 DNA follows: TGCAGCGTTGATGCGGCTATGGACACTGAAGCTTTCTTT.

This clonotype has ten or more counts. The chain has TRBV20-1 and TRBJ2-7; TRBD2 agrees at 7 bases. The V gene end was trimmed by 6 bases and the J gene end by 5 bases; junction bases not matched to a gene: 16. Germline-derived CDR1 and CDR2 are DFQATT and SNEGSKA (reference sequence). The CDR3 loop spans 15 amino acids. The CDR3 spells CSALPEGGLRDEQYF. DNA for the CDR3: TGCAGTGCCCTTCCCGAGGGAGGGCTTCGGGACGAGCAGTACTTC.

This clonotype was seen at least ten times. The rearrangement joins TRBV7-3 to TRBJ2-1, with D perhaps TRBD2 (5 bases). Germline V gene sequence: CDR1 SGHTA, CDR2 FQGTGA. Trimming removed 5 bases from V and 8 bases from J, with 10 bases in between. The CDR3 totals 12 residues. The CDR3 here is CASSPDSDEQFF. In nucleotides, the CDR3 is TGTGCCAGCAGCCCAGATAGCGATGAGCAGTTCTTC.

This clonotype was seen more than once but under ten times. The chain has TRBV7-9 and TRBJ1-1; D is possibly TRBD1 (5 bases). The V end was cut by 5 bases, the J end by 3 bases, with 10 bases between. The CDR3 consists of 13 residues. Germline lookup yields CDR1 SEHNR and CDR2 FQNEAQ (reference sequence). In nucleotides, the CDR3 is TGTGCCAGCAGCGTGACAGCCTACACTGAAGCTTTCTTT. It specifies CASSVTAYTEAFF.

This clonotype has a handful of counts. The rearrangement joins TRBV7-9 to TRBJ2-1; no clear D. Germline V gene data show CDR1 as SEHNR and CDR2 as FQNEAQ (reference sequence). The CDR3 spans 15 residues. V lost 1 base and J lost 0, with 7 bases in between. The CDR3 loop is CASSLDLVSYNEQFF. In DNA form, the CDR3 reads TGTGCCAGCAGCTTAGATCTGGTCTCCTACAATGAGCAGTTCTTC.

This clonotype was found a few times. A single base separates this from a much larger clone, so it may be a read error. The rearrangement joins TRBV7-8 to TRBJ2-7, with D hard to call. The CDR3 sequence is 12 residues long. CDR1 is SGHVS and CDR2 is FQNEAQ in the germline V gene. In DNA form, the CDR3 reads TGTGCCAGCATCGGAAGCTCCTGCGAGCAGTACTTC. It is translated as CASIGSSCEQYF.

About this clonotype: A clone one base away is much larger, so this may be a read error. This sequence joins TRBV11-1 and TRBJ2-7, with 7 bases that match TRBD1. There are 15 residues in the CDR3. Germline V CDR1 and CDR2: SGHAT, FQDESV (reference sequence). DNA of the CDR3: TGTGCCGGCAGCTTAGCGCAAGGGACAGCTTACGAGCAGTACTTC. It codes for CAGSLAQGTAYEQYF.

This clonotype was seen more than once but under ten times. This chain uses TRBV7-9 with TRBJ2-1; D is tentatively TRBD1 or TRBD2 (5 bases each). The CDR3 is made up of 16 amino acids. Per germline, CDR1 SEHNR and CDR2 FQNEAQ (reference sequence). The germline V and J ends were trimmed by 5 bases and 5 bases, with 19 bases remaining between them. The CDR3 reads CASSTWDPWDHNEQFF. In DNA form, the CDR3 reads TGTGCCAGCAGCACTTGGGACCCCTGGGACCACAATGAGCAGTTCTTC. Combining the CDR3 with reference TRBV7-9 and TRBJ2-1 gives the whole variable domain DTGVSQNPRHKITKRGQNVTFRCDPISEHNRLYWYRQTLGQGPEFLTYFQNEAQLEKSRLLSDRFSAERPKGSFSTLEIQRTEQGDSAMYLCASSTWDPWDHNEQFFGPGTRLTVL.

This clonotype showed up many times. V usage is TRBV7-8 and J usage is TRBJ2-3, with a weak D call TRBD1 (6 bases). Germline V gives CDR1 SGHVS, CDR2 FQNEAQ. Trimming shortened V by 5 bases and J by 2 bases, and 14 bases separated the two germline ends. There are 15 residues in the CDR3. DNA for the CDR3: TGTGCCAGCAGCCCGCCGGGACAAATCACAGATACGCAGTATTTT. This codes for CASSPPGQITDTQYF. Looking up the rest from reference TRBV7-8 and TRBJ2-3 gives the full variable domain: GAGVSQSPRYKVAKRGQDVALRCDPISGHVSLFWYQQALGQGPEFLTYFQNEAQLDKSGLPSDRFFAERPEGSVSTLKIQRTQQEDSAVYLCASSPPGQITDTQYFGPGTRLTVL.

This clonotype was observed at least ten times. The V call is TRBV6-4, the J call TRBJ2-2; TRBD1 might be the D (5 bases). CDR1 and CDR2 (germline): MRHNA, SNTAGT. Trimming left V 3 bases short and J 2 bases short, with 7 bases between. CDR3 size: 14 residues. CDR3 protein: CASSEDSNTGELFF. The CDR3 DNA reads as TGTGCCAGCAGTGAAGACAGTAACACCGGGGAGCTGTTTTTT.

This chain links TRBV5-4 with TRBJ1-1; D not resolved. CDR1 and CDR2 from the germline V gene are SGHNT and YYREEE (reference sequence). CDR3 length: 19 residues. Trimming removed 2 bases from V and 5 bases from J, with 28 bases in between. The CDR3 sequence is CASSFSIYNRRIVGTEAFF. CDR3 DNA sequence: TGTGCCAGCAGCTTTTCTATATACAACAGAAGAATTGTCGGAACTGAAGCTTTCTTT.